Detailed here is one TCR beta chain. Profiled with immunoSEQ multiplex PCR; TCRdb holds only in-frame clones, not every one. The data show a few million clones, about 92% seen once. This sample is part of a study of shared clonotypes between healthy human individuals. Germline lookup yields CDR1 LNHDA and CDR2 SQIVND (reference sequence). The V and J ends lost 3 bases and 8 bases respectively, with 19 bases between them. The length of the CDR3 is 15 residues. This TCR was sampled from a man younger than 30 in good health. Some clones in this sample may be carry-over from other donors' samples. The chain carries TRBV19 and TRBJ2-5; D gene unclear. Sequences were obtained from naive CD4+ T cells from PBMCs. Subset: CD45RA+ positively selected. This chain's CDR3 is CASSIKETSSNTQYF. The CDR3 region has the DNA TGTGCCAGTAGTATTAAGGAGACTTCCTCGAATACCCAGTACTTC.